Shown below are 6 T cell receptor beta chains from a single sample sequenced in a study of T cell repertoires in cytomegalovirus infection. TCRdb independently ran MiXCR on the reads; one entry per CDR3 protein. The data show 700,000 to 900,000 distinct CDR3 sequences, about 27% seen once. Their target antigens are unknown. Source: cultured CD8+ T cells from PBMCs, taken from culture after CMV antigen stimulation. These receptor sequences come from a human donor in good health (CMV status not recorded). Some clones in this sample may be carry-over from other donors' samples.

This clonotype has a count of ten or more. The genes are TRBV7-2 and TRBJ2-7; D call uncertain. CDR3 length: 14 residues. Germline V gene sequence: CDR1 SGHTA, CDR2 FQGNSA. V gave up 0 bases and J gave up 2 bases, with 8 bases separating them. The CDR3 sequence is CASSLAGYPYEQYV. In nucleotides, the CDR3 is TGTGCCAGCAGCTTAGCTGGGTACCCCTACGAGCAGTACGTC.

This clonotype was picked up many times. The chain has TRBV7-9 and TRBJ2-5; 9 nucleotides match TRBD1. The CDR3 loop spans 15 amino acids. V gave up 3 bases and J gave up 4 bases; unmatched junction bases: 6. Germline-derived CDR1 and CDR2 are SEHNR and FQNEAQ (reference sequence). The chain's CDR3 is CASSFRDRDLETQYF. DNA for the CDR3: TGTGCCAGCAGCTTCCGGGACAGGGACCTAGAGACCCAGTACTTC.

The chain uses TRBV6-5 and TRBJ2-3; 10 bases map to TRBD2. The V and J ends lost 5 bases and 1 base, in that order; junction bases with no gene match: 6. The germline V gene has CDR1 MNHEY and CDR2 SVGAGI. The CDR3 loop spans 16 amino acids. The CDR3 bases are TGTGCCAGCAGTCCACTTACTAGCGGGGGCACAGATACGCAGTATTTT. Its protein product is CASSPLTSGGTDTQYF.

The chain links TRBV5-1 to TRBJ2-2, with D possibly matching TRBD1 (5 bases). The germline V gene encodes CDR1 SGHRS and CDR2 YFSETQ. The V end was cut by 2 bases, the J end by 3 bases, with 11 bases between. The CDR3 runs 15 residues. As DNA, the CDR3 is TGCGCCAGCAGCTTCCGGACACCCTACACCGGGGAGCTGTTTTTT. This encodes CASSFRTPYTGELFF.

V and J are TRBV6-5 and TRBJ2-2; perhaps TRBD1 as D (6 bases). V was cut by 10 bases and J by 6 bases, with 15 bases left in between. Per germline, CDR1 MNHEY and CDR2 SVGAGI. This CDR3 spans 13 amino acids. The CDR3 region is CAITAGAPGELFF. CDR3 nucleotides: TGTGCCATCACGGCAGGGGCCCCCGGGGAGCTGTTTTTT.

This rearrangement joins TRBV7-2 to TRBJ2-2; 11 bases fit TRBD2. J gave up 1 base and V 3 bases, and 7 bases lay outside the gene matches. This CDR3 contains 18 residues. Germline V lookup: CDR1 SGHTA, CDR2 FQGNSA. The CDR3 coding sequence is TGTGCCAGCAGCTTTCCCCCCCTAGCGGGGGGGAACACCGGGGAGCTGTTTTTT. Its protein is CASSFPPLAGGNTGELFF.